This is a list of T cell receptor beta chains from one sample in a study of blood T cell repertoires in COVID-19. TCRdb keeps only in-frame clones here, not all; method: immunoSEQ multiplex PCR. This sample yields some 150,000 clones, of which 70% to 90% are seen a single time; more than 0.85% belongs to the top ten. Sequencing used peripheral blood. These receptors all stem from a man aged 35 to 55 with acute or convalescent COVID-19. The CDR3 runs from the conserved cysteine through the conserved F or W. D genes are given only for firm matches. A row's size may be missing; if present it is once, few, many or a size class.

J | D | size | V | CDR3 | DNA
TRBJ2-5 | - | - | TRBV7-2 | CASSSHSGSGTQYF | TGTGCCAGCAGCTCACATAGCGGATCCGGGACCCAGTACTTC
TRBJ1-1 | - | - | TRBV11-2 | CASSSVMNTEAFF | TGTGCCAGCAGCTCAGTCATGAACACTGAAGCTTTCTTT
TRBJ1-1 | - | - | TRBV2 | CASTEQGQAFF | TGTGCCAGCACCGAACAGGGTCAAGCTTTCTTT
TRBJ2-3 | - | few | TRBV6-1 | CASSEVSGADTQYF | TGTGCCAGCAGTGAGGTTTCAGGGGCAGATACGCAGTATTTT
TRBJ2-7 | TRBD1 | - | TRBV11-2 | CASSLDRGTGVYEQYF | TGTGCCAGCAGCTTAGATCGAGGGACAGGGGTCTACGAGCAGTACTTC
TRBJ1-1 | - | - | TRBV12-3/TRBV12-4 | CASSLTGNTEAFF | TGTGCCAGCAGTTTAACGGGGAACACTGAAGCTTTCTTT
TRBJ2-2 | TRBD2 | - | TRBV5-6 | CASSLGAGYTGELFF | TGTGCCAGCAGCTTGGGAGCGGGGTACACCGGGGAGCTGTTTTTT
TRBJ1-5 | - | - | TRBV7-2 | CASSFRGQPQHF | TGTGCCAGCAGCTTCAGGGGTCAGCCCCAGCATTTT
TRBJ1-1 | TRBD1 | - | TRBV5-1 | CASSFNFPGQGLPEAFF | TGCGCCAGCAGCTTCAATTTTCCGGGACAGGGGTTACCTGAAGCTTTCTTT
TRBJ1-1 | - | - | TRBV30 | CAWSWGDTEAFF | TGTGCCTGGAGCTGGGGGGACACTGAAGCTTTCTTT
TRBJ2-1 | TRBD2 | - | TRBV29-1 | CSVTTSGGWDEQFF | TGCAGCGTCACGACTAGCGGGGGGTGGGATGAGCAGTTCTTC
TRBJ1-2 | TRBD1 | - | TRBV29-1 | CSVVLGTGNHGYTF | TGCAGCGTTGTCTTGGGGACAGGGAATCATGGCTACACCTTC
TRBJ1-2 | - | - | TRBV5-6 | CASSPGRSGYGYTF | TGTGCCAGCTCGCCCGGGAGATCTGGCTATGGCTACACCTTC
TRBJ2-2 | - | - | TRBV13 | CASSLFTGTELNTGELFF | TGTGCCAGCAGCTTATTCACCGGAACAGAATTGAACACCGGGGAGCTGTTTTTT
TRBJ1-1 | - | - | TRBV9 | CASSALTANTEAFF | TGTGCCAGCAGCGCCCTGACAGCCAACACTGAAGCTTTCTTT
TRBJ1-6 | - | - | TRBV5-5 | CASSFARVGGSPLHF | TGTGCCAGCAGCTTTGCCCGGGTTGGAGGTTCACCCCTCCACTTT
TRBJ2-6 | - | - | TRBV28 | CASSPGQGTGANVLTF | TGTGCCAGCAGCCCGGGGCAGGGGACTGGGGCCAACGTCCTGACTTTC
TRBJ1-3 | - | - | TRBV5-4 | CASFKREPGNTIYF | TGTGCCAGCTTCAAGAGGGAACCTGGAAACACCATATATTTT
TRBJ2-7 | - | - | TRBV27 | CASSSSLSYEQYF | TGTGCCAGCAGTTCCTCCCTTTCCTACGAGCAGTACTTC
TRBJ1-1 | TRBD1 | - | TRBV5-4 | CASTLDRGLGLNTEAFF | TGTGCCAGCACCTTGGACAGGGGGCTAGGTTTGAACACTGAAGCTTTCTTT
TRBJ2-1 | TRBD2 | - | TRBV6-6 | CASSGLAGGPGNEQFF | TGTGCCAGCAGTGGACTAGCGGGGGGGCCAGGGAATGAGCAGTTCTTC
TRBJ1-1 | - | - | TRBV5-1 | CASSLGEGNLRAFF | TGCGCCAGCAGCTTGGGTGAGGGAAATCTCCGTGCTTTCTTT
TRBJ1-2 | - | few | TRBV6-1 | CASSEWTNSGYTF | TGTGCCAGCAGTGAATGGACAAACAGCGGCTACACCTTC
TRBJ1-2 | - | - | TRBV9 | CASSVGGGTYGYTF | TGTGCCAGCAGCGTAGGTGGGGGGACCTATGGCTACACCTTC
TRBJ1-5 | - | - | TRBV7-3 | CASSPRWGSQPQHF | TGTGCCAGCAGCCCGAGGTGGGGCTCTCAGCCCCAGCATTTT
TRBJ1-5 | - | - | TRBV21-1 | CASSKARSPEQDYSNQPQHF | TGTGCCAGCAGCAAAGCTCGTTCCCCCGAACAGGACTATAGCAATCAGCCCCAGCATTTT
TRBJ1-1 | TRBD1 | - | TRBV5-1 | CASSWTGTTEAFF | TGCGCCAGCAGCTGGACAGGGACCACTGAAGCTTTCTTT
TRBJ2-3 | - | - | TRBV7-9 | CASSLVRDTDTQYF | TGTGCCAGCAGCTTAGTCCGGGACACAGATACGCAGTATTTT
TRBJ2-5 | TRBD2 | - | TRBV4-2 | CASSRRPSGGAEETQYF | TGTGCCAGCAGCCGCCGACCTAGCGGGGGGGCCGAAGAGACCCAGTACTTC
TRBJ1-1 | TRBD1 | - | TRBV5-1 | CASSPRQGAFTEAFF | TGCGCCAGCAGCCCCAGACAGGGGGCGTTTACTGAAGCTTTCTTT
TRBJ2-7 | TRBD2 | - | TRBV12-3/TRBV12-4 | CASSLAREGEQYF | TGTGCCAGCAGTTTAGCCAGGGAGGGCGAGCAGTACTTC
TRBJ2-7 | TRBD2 | - | TRBV29-1 | CSVGTSGSYEQYF | TGCAGCGTCGGGACTAGCGGGAGCTACGAGCAGTACTTC